Given below is one T cell receptor (beta chain) in context. As yet, its antigen is unknown. This entry is derived from a study of shared clonotypes between healthy human individuals. At the level of the study: Each donor's CD8 memory used one plate, CD8 naive two, each CD4 subset three.

Overall study findings and caveats: The study generally estimated greater richness for naive than memory subsets. What rarefaction showed was incomplete sorted-subset sequencing despite large depth. It was the non-shared clonotypes that had lower generation probabilities than clonotypes shared by all four donors.

Only in-frame clones appear in the TCRdb table, and some are missing; sequencing was by immunoSEQ multiplex PCR. Of fewer than 800,000 clones in the sample, roughly 94% are singletons; the top ten hold 24%. CD45RO-negative cells were positively selected for CCR7, leaving out terminally differentiated effector memory CD45RA+ cells. Germline assignment: CDR1 SQVTM and CDR2 ANQGSEA. V was pared by 7 bases and J by 4 bases, with 21 bases of the junction left unmatched. The CDR3 length is 17 residues. The source material was naive CD8+ T cells sorted from blood. The chain joins TRBV29-1 to TRBJ2-5, with 7 nucleotides matching TRBD1. The receptor was derived from a man younger than 40 in good health. The CDR3 is CSAVESPSRQGPETQYF. DNA of the CDR3: TGCAGCGCAGTTGAAAGTCCCTCCCGACAGGGTCCAGAGACCCAGTACTTC.